Below, 17 T cell receptor beta chains from the same sample are listed, as sequenced in a study of T cells in Graves' hyperthyroidism and ophthalmopathy. Amplified regions were TCR beta CDR3 sequences from RNA transcripts. RT-PCR in the first round (using the HTBI primer set) targeted the TCR CDR3. TCRdb re-derived calls from the multiplex PCR reads in MiXCR, one entry per CDR3 protein. The sample records roughly 380,000 distinct CDR3 sequences, about 13% being singletons. Sequencing was carried out using blood. Every receptor here comes from a woman aged 18-29 years with Graves' hyperthyroidism.

V gene TRBV7-9 combines with J gene TRBJ1-2; 10 nucleotides align to TRBD1. The ends lost 5 bases at V and 8 bases at J; junction bases unmatched: 11. Germline CDR1 is SEHNR and CDR2 is FQNEAQ (reference sequence). The CDR3 extends over 15 amino acids. DNA for the CDR3: TGTGCCAGCAGCCAATCAGACAGGGGGCGGCGAGGCTACACCTTC. Its protein product is CASSQSDRGRRGYTF. The entire variable domain, with the rest obtained from reference TRBV7-9 and TRBJ1-2, is as follows: DTGVSQNPRHKITKRGQNVTFRCDPISEHNRLYWYRQTLGQGPEFLTYFQNEAQLEKSRLLSDRFSAERPKGSFSTLEIQRTEQGDSAMYLCASSQSDRGRRGYTFGSGTRLTVV.

This clonotype showed up many times. The gene calls are TRBV7-8 and TRBJ1-2; 8 bases map to TRBD1. Unmatched junction bases numbered 5, after V lost 5 bases and J lost 6 bases. The V gene's germline CDR1 is SGHVS and CDR2 FQNEAQ. The CDR3 has 13 amino acids. The CDR3 bases are TGTGCCAGCAGCATAGACAGGGGAGATGGCTACACCTTC. The encoded protein is CASSIDRGDGYTF.

The V call is TRBV30, the J call TRBJ1-2; D is possibly TRBD1 (5 bases). The V end was cut by 1 base, the J end by 4 bases, with 10 bases between. The CDR3 is made up of 13 amino acids. Germline V gene lookup returns CDR1 GTSNPN and CDR2 SVGIG (reference sequence). The CDR3: CAWSAGRTYGYTF. The DNA of the CDR3 is TGTGCCTGGAGTGCGGGACGGACCTATGGCTACACCTTC.

This CDR3 reads CASSQDQKTGTGVDTQYF. The CDR3 DNA is TGTGCCAGCAGCCAAGATCAGAAGACCGGGACAGGGGTAGATACGCAGTATTTT. The chain employs TRBV3-1 and TRBJ2-3, with 10 bases that match TRBD1. V lost 0 bases, J lost 5 bases, and 11 bases stayed unmatched. This CDR3 region has 18 residues. Germline V lookup: CDR1 LGHDT, CDR2 YNNKEL (reference sequence).

Many counts were recorded for this clonotype. The chain has TRBV7-9 and TRBJ1-1; D uncertain. Per the germline V gene, CDR1 is SEHNR and CDR2 is FQNEAQ (reference sequence). The CDR3 contains 12 residues. The V and J ends lost 2 bases and 5 bases respectively, with 6 bases between them. The CDR3 loop reads CASSLMATEAFF. The CDR3 nucleotides read TGTGCCAGCAGCTTAATGGCTACTGAAGCTTTCTTT.

This clonotype was picked up many times. This rearrangement joins TRBV28 to TRBJ1-2; TRBD1 matches at 12 bases. The CDR3 is made up of 15 amino acids. The ends lost 4 bases at V and 4 bases at J; junction bases unmatched: 4. Germline CDR1 reads MDHEN; CDR2 reads SYDVKM. DNA of the CDR3: TGTGCCAGCAGTTCCGGGACAGGGGGCTCCTATGGCTACACCTTC. Translated: CASSSGTGGSYGYTF.

The J gene is TRBJ1-1, the V gene TRBV9, with 8 bases fitting TRBD1. Germline-derived CDR1 and CDR2 are SGDLS and YYNGEE. The V and J ends lost 1 base and 4 bases, in that order; junction bases with no gene match: 3. The CDR3 is 14 residues long. CDR3 sequence (DNA): TGTGCCAGCAGCGTATCAGGGGGCGTCACTGAAGCTTTCTTT. Translated: CASSVSGGVTEAFF. The whole variable domain, filled in from reference TRBV9 and TRBJ1-1, reads DSGVTQTPKHLITATGQRVTLRCSPRSGDLSVYWYQQSLDQGLQFLIQYYNGEERAKGNILERFSAQQFPDLHSELNLSSLELGDSALYFCASSVSGGVTEAFFGQGTRLTVV.

In its sample, this clonotype was seen a few times. J is TRBJ1-5 and V is TRBV20-1; 7 bases fit TRBD1. The CDR3 consists of 15 residues. Germline V lookup: CDR1 DFQATT, CDR2 SNEGSKA (reference sequence). V shed 6 bases and J 4 bases; nucleotides not matched to a gene: 12. The CDR3 loop is CSAISPQGDNQPQHF. The CDR3 DNA reads as TGCAGTGCCATAAGCCCTCAGGGGGATAATCAGCCCCAGCATTTT.

A remark on this clonotype: A much larger clone differs by one base, so this may be a read error. The chain employs TRBV11-2 and TRBJ2-5, with D possibly being TRBD2 (8 bases). Deletions cut 7 bases from V and 2 bases from J, with 20 bases between. The germline V gene encodes CDR1 SGHAT and CDR2 FQNNGV. This CDR3 is built from 16 residues. The DNA for the CDR3 is TGTGCCAGCAACGCCGGGAGGGGGCCGCAGCAAGAGACCCAGTACTTC. The encoded protein is CASNAGRGPQQETQYF.

There are many counts of this clonotype. The chain has TRBV29-1 and TRBJ1-1; D is perhaps TRBD1 (6 bases). Germline CDR1 reads SQVTM; CDR2 reads ANQGSEA. The CDR3 spans 13 residues. Between the trimmed V and J ends, which lost 6 bases and 1 base, there was a span of 12 bases. This CDR3 reads CSVPGGPNTEAFF. DNA of the CDR3: TGCAGCGTACCGGGGGGGCCGAACACTGAAGCTTTCTTT.

The chain couples TRBV20-1 to TRBJ1-1; D unresolved. The CDR3 has 13 amino acids. V was trimmed by 0 bases and J by 6 bases, leaving 11 bases between them. From germline, CDR1 is DFQATT and CDR2 SNEGSKA (reference sequence). The CDR3 loop reads CSAREGMDAEAFF. CDR3 DNA: TGCAGTGCTAGAGAGGGGATGGACGCTGAAGCTTTCTTT.

This clonotype was detected many times. This rearrangement joins TRBV6-2 or TRBV6-3 to TRBJ2-3; D uncertain. V dropped 0 bases and J dropped 2 bases, with 15 bases sitting between them. Germline-derived CDR1 and CDR2 are MNHEY and SVGEGT. The CDR3 totals 17 residues. The CDR3 region has the DNA TGTGCCAGCAGTTACTCGTTTGGTGTAGAGACCACAGATACGCAGTATTTT. Encoded protein: CASSYSFGVETTDTQYF.

There are a few counts of this clonotype. This rearrangement joins TRBV6-6 to TRBJ2-1, with D possibly being TRBD1 or TRBD2 (6 bases each). Trimming took off 1 base at V and 1 base at J, with 11 bases between the two ends. Germline V gene data show CDR1 as MNHNY and CDR2 as SVGAGI (reference sequence). The CDR3 covers 16 residues. CDR3 bases: TGTGCCAGCAGTTACTTCCCGGGGGCGTCCTACAATGAGCAGTTCTTC. Translation gives CASSYFPGASYNEQFF.

Concerning this clonotype itself: This sequence may be a read error, since a much larger clone differs from it by one base. The rearrangement links TRBV30 to TRBJ1-2; no definite D call. Germline V CDR1 and CDR2: GTSNPN, SVGIG (reference sequence). Trimming removed 5 bases from V and 8 bases from J, with 18 bases in between. This CDR3 region has 13 residues. The DNA for the CDR3 is TGTGCCTGGGGTCGAGTACGGCCCAACGGCTACACCTTC. This encodes CAWGRVRPNGYTF.

This clonotype was picked up many times. The V gene is TRBV14, the J gene TRBJ2-1; D ambiguous. Looked up from germline, CDR1 is SGHDN and CDR2 is FVKESK. The CDR3 is made up of 13 amino acids. Trimming shortened V by 0 bases and J by 5 bases, and 5 bases separated the two germline ends. The CDR3 loop is CASSQDRHNEQFF. Written as DNA, the CDR3 is TGTGCCAGCAGCCAAGATCGGCACAATGAGCAGTTCTTC. The whole variable domain, remainder taken from reference TRBV14 and TRBJ2-1, is EAGVTQFPSHSVIEKGQTVTLRCDPISGHDNLYWYRRVMGKEIKFLLHFVKESKQDESGMPNNRFLAERTGGTYSTLKVQPAELEDSGVYFCASSQDRHNEQFFGPGTRLTVL.

The chain carries TRBV6-1 and TRBJ1-2; 8 bases match TRBD1. Germline CDR1 reads MNHNS; CDR2 reads SASEGT. The CDR3 covers 15 residues. Germline trimming cut 5 bases from V and 5 bases from J; bases unmatched to any gene: 10. CDR3 coding DNA: TGTGCCAGCAGTTTCCGGGACAGGCGAAATTATGGCTACACCTTC. Amino acid sequence: CASSFRDRRNYGYTF.

There are many counts of this clonotype. The V gene is TRBV5-1, the J gene TRBJ2-7; D uncertain. Germline CDR1 is SGHRS and CDR2 is YFSETQ. The CDR3 is 15 residues long. The V end lost 4 bases, the J end lost 2 bases, and 16 bases lay between the germline ends. The CDR3 coding sequence is TGCGCCAGCAGCCCTGGAGTCCTAACGACCTACGAGCAGTACTTC. This encodes CASSPGVLTTYEQYF.